This is a list of T cell receptor beta chains from one sample in a study of cytomegalovirus exposure and HLA in healthy donors. The method was immunoSEQ multiplex PCR; TCRdb's version includes in-frame clones alone and lacks a portion of them. The profile shows over 200,000 clones, 88% of them singletons. The specimen sequenced was PBMCs. These receptors all stem from a woman between 18 and 29 years old in good health and CMV-seronegative. Each CDR3 is given with its conserved first and last residue. A D gene is named only where the DNA matches it firmly. The size of a clone is reported for some rows only, either as once, few or many, or as a class for expanded clones.

cdr3_nt: TGTGCCAGCAGTGGTGGGTGGGAGCGGGCCAACACTGAAGCTTTCTTT
cdr3_aa: CASSGGWERANTEAFF
clone_size: -
d_call: -
v_call: TRBV6-1
j_call: TRBJ1-1

cdr3_nt: TGTGCCAGCAGCCGGGACAGGGTAGATACGCAGTATTTT
cdr3_aa: CASSRDRVDTQYF
clone_size: -
d_call: TRBD1
v_call: TRBV5-4
j_call: TRBJ2-3

cdr3_nt: TGCGCCAGCAGCCAGGCCATAACAGGGGCTGGGGCCAACGTCCTGACTTTC
cdr3_aa: CASSQAITGAGANVLTF
clone_size: -
d_call: TRBD1
v_call: TRBV4-1
j_call: TRBJ2-6

cdr3_nt: TGTGCCAGCAGCTTAGGAACGGAGAGGTTCTTC
cdr3_aa: CASSLGTERFF
clone_size: -
d_call: -
v_call: TRBV7-8
j_call: TRBJ2-1

cdr3_nt: TGCGCCAGGAGGGGATTAGGGAGGGAGACCCAGTACTTC
cdr3_aa: CARRGLGRETQYF
clone_size: -
d_call: -
v_call: TRBV10-1
j_call: TRBJ2-5

cdr3_nt: TGTGCCAGCAGCCCGACTAGCGGGATATACAATGAGCAGTTCTTC
cdr3_aa: CASSPTSGIYNEQFF
clone_size: -
d_call: TRBD2
v_call: TRBV2
j_call: TRBJ2-1

cdr3_nt: TGTGCCAGCAGACGACAGGGACGTATGATTAACTATGGCTACACCTTC
cdr3_aa: CASRRQGRMINYGYTF
clone_size: -
d_call: TRBD1
v_call: TRBV11-2
j_call: TRBJ1-2

cdr3_nt: TGTGCCAGCAGCCATGGGGGGGGAACTGAAGCTTTCTTT
cdr3_aa: CASSHGGGTEAFF
clone_size: -
d_call: -
v_call: TRBV27
j_call: TRBJ1-1

cdr3_nt: TGTGCCAGCAGTTTACTAGCGGGGGGGGAGCGGGAAAATGAGCAGTTCTTC
cdr3_aa: CASSLLAGGERENEQFF
clone_size: -
d_call: TRBD2
v_call: TRBV28
j_call: TRBJ2-1

cdr3_nt: TGTGCCAGCAGCTCACAGGGTGGGTGGACTGAAGCTTTCTTT
cdr3_aa: CASSSQGGWTEAFF
clone_size: once
d_call: -
v_call: TRBV7-2
j_call: TRBJ1-1

cdr3_nt: TGTGCCAGCAGCTTACGTGTGCGGGAGACCCAGTACTTC
cdr3_aa: CASSLRVRETQYF
clone_size: -
d_call: -
v_call: TRBV7-2
j_call: TRBJ2-5

cdr3_nt: TGCGCCAGCAGCTTGACCCGCCGGTCGGTGGAGACCCAGTACTTC
cdr3_aa: CASSLTRRSVETQYF
clone_size: once
d_call: -
v_call: TRBV5-1
j_call: TRBJ2-5

cdr3_nt: TGTGCCAGCCGAGCCGGGACAGGTTTGAACACTGAAGCTTTCTTT
cdr3_aa: CASRAGTGLNTEAFF
clone_size: -
d_call: TRBD1
v_call: TRBV27
j_call: TRBJ1-1

cdr3_nt: TGTGCCAGCAGCTTGGGGGACAGCCAAGAGACCCAGTACTTC
cdr3_aa: CASSLGDSQETQYF
clone_size: -
d_call: TRBD1
v_call: TRBV5-4
j_call: TRBJ2-5

cdr3_nt: TGTGCCTGGAGGGACAGGGCATACTACGAGCAGTACTTC
cdr3_aa: CAWRDRAYYEQYF
clone_size: -
d_call: TRBD1
v_call: TRBV30
j_call: TRBJ2-7

cdr3_nt: TGTGCCAGCAGCTTACCGGGACTCCGGGGGAATGAGCAGTTCTTC
cdr3_aa: CASSLPGLRGNEQFF
clone_size: -
d_call: -
v_call: TRBV7-2
j_call: TRBJ2-1

cdr3_nt: TGTGCCAGCACCGCACGGGACCCCGGGAGGCAGTACTTC
cdr3_aa: CASTARDPGRQYF
clone_size: -
d_call: -
v_call: TRBV28
j_call: TRBJ2-7

cdr3_nt: TGCGCCAGCAGCCAAGGAGGGGGGGGCAATCAGCCCCAGCATTTT
cdr3_aa: CASSQGGGGNQPQHF
clone_size: -
d_call: -
v_call: TRBV4-1
j_call: TRBJ1-5

cdr3_nt: TGTGCCAGCAGCAAAGACAGGGACGAGTACAATGAGCAGTTCTTC
cdr3_aa: CASSKDRDEYNEQFF
clone_size: -
d_call: TRBD1
v_call: TRBV2
j_call: TRBJ2-1

cdr3_nt: TGCGCCAGCAGCTTGGAGGCAGGCCATAATGAAAAACTGTTTTTT
cdr3_aa: CASSLEAGHNEKLFF
clone_size: -
d_call: -
v_call: TRBV5-1
j_call: TRBJ1-4

cdr3_nt: TGTGCCAGTAGTAGGCTAGCGGGCGGATACAATGAGCAGTTCTTC
cdr3_aa: CASSRLAGGYNEQFF
clone_size: -
d_call: TRBD2
v_call: TRBV19
j_call: TRBJ2-1

cdr3_nt: TGTGCCAGCAGGCCAGAGTCGGGTAGCAATCAGCCCCAGCATTTT
cdr3_aa: CASRPESGSNQPQHF
clone_size: -
d_call: -
v_call: TRBV28
j_call: TRBJ1-5

cdr3_nt: TGTGCCAGCAGGAGAACGGGAGACACCGGGGAGCTGTTTTTT
cdr3_aa: CASRRTGDTGELFF
clone_size: -
d_call: -
v_call: TRBV2
j_call: TRBJ2-2

cdr3_nt: TGTGCCAGCAGCTTAGTGTCTAGTTTTAACGAGCAGTACTTC
cdr3_aa: CASSLVSSFNEQYF
clone_size: -
d_call: -
v_call: TRBV7-8
j_call: TRBJ2-7

cdr3_nt: TGTGCCAGCAGATCCGGGTTGGGTACTGAAGCTTTCTTT
cdr3_aa: CASRSGLGTEAFF
clone_size: -
d_call: -
v_call: TRBV27
j_call: TRBJ1-1

cdr3_nt: TGTGCCAGCAGTTATGGGACAGGAAACTACACCTTC
cdr3_aa: CASSYGTGNYTF
clone_size: -
d_call: TRBD1
v_call: TRBV6-5
j_call: TRBJ1-2

cdr3_nt: TGTGCCAGCAGCTTAGTGTTAGCGGGAGTGGGCGAGCAGTACTTC
cdr3_aa: CASSLVLAGVGEQYF
clone_size: once
d_call: TRBD2
v_call: TRBV11-2
j_call: TRBJ2-7

cdr3_nt: TGCGCCAGCAGCCAAGACCGACTAGCGGGAACTTTCTCTGGGGCCAACGTCCTGACTTTC
cdr3_aa: CASSQDRLAGTFSGANVLTF
clone_size: -
d_call: TRBD2
v_call: TRBV4-1
j_call: TRBJ2-6

cdr3_nt: TGTGCCAGCAGTTTCGGGGGGTCCCAGTACTTC
cdr3_aa: CASSFGGSQYF
clone_size: -
d_call: TRBD2
v_call: TRBV27
j_call: TRBJ2-5

cdr3_nt: TGTGCCAGCAGTTACACGCTAGCCCCCTACGAGCAGTACTTC
cdr3_aa: CASSYTLAPYEQYF
clone_size: -
d_call: -
v_call: TRBV6-5
j_call: TRBJ2-7

cdr3_nt: TGTGCCAGCAGTTTGTTTCGGGTTAGAAGACCCTACGAGCAGTACTTC
cdr3_aa: CASSLFRVRRPYEQYF
clone_size: once
d_call: -
v_call: TRBV28
j_call: TRBJ2-7

cdr3_nt: TGTGCCAGCTCTCCCGGTGAAGGGAGTCAGCCCCAGCATTTT
cdr3_aa: CASSPGEGSQPQHF
clone_size: -
d_call: -
v_call: TRBV18
j_call: TRBJ1-5

cdr3_nt: TGTGCCTGGAGATCCGGACAGGGTAGGGAGACCCAGTACTTC
cdr3_aa: CAWRSGQGRETQYF
clone_size: -
d_call: TRBD1
v_call: TRBV30
j_call: TRBJ2-5

cdr3_nt: TGTGCCAGCAGTTCCACTCCGGGACTAGCGGGAAGGGTCCAGTACTTC
cdr3_aa: CASSSTPGLAGRVQYF
clone_size: -
d_call: TRBD2
v_call: TRBV28
j_call: TRBJ2-7

cdr3_nt: TGTGCCAGCAGCAGACAGGGGCGAGAGACCCAGTACTTC
cdr3_aa: CASSRQGRETQYF
clone_size: -
d_call: TRBD1
v_call: TRBV28
j_call: TRBJ2-5

cdr3_nt: TGTGCCAGCAGCTTAGTGGGGACTACGGCCGAGCAGTACTTC
cdr3_aa: CASSLVGTTAEQYF
clone_size: -
d_call: TRBD2
v_call: TRBV7-2
j_call: TRBJ2-7

cdr3_nt: TGTGCCATCACCGACAGGGGCTACGAGCAGTACTTC
cdr3_aa: CAITDRGYEQYF
clone_size: few
d_call: TRBD1
v_call: TRBV6-1
j_call: TRBJ2-7

cdr3_nt: TGTGCCAGCAGCCTCACCGGGACAAGGGACACTGAAGCTTTCTTT
cdr3_aa: CASSLTGTRDTEAFF
clone_size: once
d_call: -
v_call: TRBV11-2
j_call: TRBJ1-1

cdr3_nt: TGTGCCAGCAGCCCGTGGAGGGACGAGCAGTACTTC
cdr3_aa: CASSPWRDEQYF
clone_size: few
d_call: -
v_call: TRBV7-6
j_call: TRBJ2-7

cdr3_nt: TGTGCCACCAGCCCGGTGGTGGGCCAGCCCCAGCATTTT
cdr3_aa: CATSPVVGQPQHF
clone_size: once
d_call: -
v_call: TRBV15
j_call: TRBJ1-5

cdr3_nt: TGTGCCAGCAGCCCCGGGACAGGGGACGTAGCCAAAAACATTCAGTACTTC
cdr3_aa: CASSPGTGDVAKNIQYF
clone_size: -
d_call: TRBD1
v_call: TRBV28
j_call: TRBJ2-4

cdr3_nt: TGTGCCTGGAGCTTCGGACAGAGCTACGAGCAGTACTTC
cdr3_aa: CAWSFGQSYEQYF
clone_size: -
d_call: -
v_call: TRBV30
j_call: TRBJ2-7

cdr3_nt: TGTGCCAGCAGCTTAACGGGACAGGGTTACGAGCAGTACTTC
cdr3_aa: CASSLTGQGYEQYF
clone_size: -
d_call: TRBD1
v_call: TRBV7-9
j_call: TRBJ2-7

cdr3_nt: TGCAGCGCTAGGACTAGCGGGAGGGCCATCGTCCAAGAGACCCAGTACTTC
cdr3_aa: CSARTSGRAIVQETQYF
clone_size: -
d_call: TRBD2
v_call: TRBV29-1
j_call: TRBJ2-5

cdr3_nt: TGTGCCAGCAGCGGGCGGGGAGGCGAGCAGTACTTC
cdr3_aa: CASSGRGGEQYF
clone_size: -
d_call: -
v_call: TRBV11-3
j_call: TRBJ2-7

cdr3_nt: TGTGCCAGCAGCTCCGGGACAGGTGGAGAAAAACTGTTTTTT
cdr3_aa: CASSSGTGGEKLFF
clone_size: few
d_call: TRBD1
v_call: TRBV6-5
j_call: TRBJ1-4